These 11 T cell receptor beta chains came from one sample sequenced in a study of blood T cell repertoires in COVID-19. Sequenced by immunoSEQ multiplex PCR; TCRdb stores in-frame clones only, minus some. The sample has over 150,000 clones; about 87% are singletons. The sequenced sample consisted of peripheral blood. These receptors were taken from a woman aged 18-29 years who had recovered from COVID-19.

This clone appeared once. This chain uses TRBV29-1 with TRBJ2-5; D is perhaps TRBD2 (6 bases). Germline V CDR1 and CDR2: SQVTM, ANQGSEA. The V end was cut by 4 bases, the J end by 1 base, with 16 bases between. The CDR3 has 15 residues. The CDR3 nucleotides read TGCAGCGTTGGAGGGGTCGGAGGGCCCCAAGAGACCCAGTACTTC. It specifies CSVGGVGGPQETQYF.

The CDR3 loop is CASSWAGGPDTQYF. The DNA of the CDR3 is TGTGCCAGCAGTTGGGCAGGGGGACCAGATACGCAGTATTTT. V is TRBV27 and J is TRBJ2-3, with 7 bases fitting TRBD1. The germline gives CDR1 MNHEY, CDR2 SMNVEV (reference sequence). V was clipped by 4 bases and J by 4 bases; unmatched bases: 5. There are 14 residues in the CDR3.

The chain couples TRBV9 to TRBJ2-3; D gene uncertain. Trimming shortened V by 0 bases and J by 2 bases, and 13 bases separated the two germline ends. CDR1 is SGDLS, CDR2 YYNGEE, per germline. The CDR3 is made up of 16 amino acids. This CDR3 is CASSVGGSRYTDTQYF. CDR3 DNA sequence: TGTGCCAGCAGCGTAGGAGGTAGCAGATACACAGATACGCAGTATTTT.

The chain combines TRBV6-1 with TRBJ2-7, with 8 positions matching TRBD1. The J segment lost 2 bases and the V segment lost 3 bases, leaving 6 bases of the junction unmatched. Germline CDR1 reads MNHNS; CDR2 reads SASEGT. The CDR3 has 15 residues. CDR3 loop: CASSDTGGWPYEQYV. DNA for the CDR3: TGTGCCAGCAGTGATACAGGGGGTTGGCCCTACGAGCAGTACGTC.

V is TRBV7-9 and J is TRBJ1-1, with a weak D call TRBD1 (6 bases). Germline V gene data show CDR1 as SEHNR and CDR2 as FQNEAQ (reference sequence). The CDR3 sequence is 15 residues long. Trimming shortened V by 3 bases and J by 2 bases, and 13 bases separated the two germline ends. The CDR3 DNA reads TGTGCCAGCAGCTTGTCAGGGGTGGGAAACACTGAAGCTTTCTTT. This gives the protein CASSLSGVGNTEAFF.

The chain uses TRBV19 and TRBJ2-3, with 12 bases lining up with TRBD2. The CDR3 runs 16 residues. The V gene end was trimmed by 4 bases and the J gene end by 8 bases; junction bases not matched to a gene: 10. Germline CDR1 is LNHDA and CDR2 is SQIVND (reference sequence). CDR3 loop: CASSTTSSGRESTQYF. Written as DNA, the CDR3 is TGTGCCAGTAGTACAACTTCTAGCGGGAGGGAGAGTACGCAGTATTTT.

The CDR3 DNA reads TGTGCCAGCAGTACAGGTGGACAGCCCCAGCATTTT. This codes for CASSTGGQPQHF. The rearrangement joins TRBV5-6 to TRBJ1-5, with D perhaps matching TRBD1 (5 bases). Trimming shortened V by 5 bases and J by 7 bases, and 10 bases separated the two germline ends. This CDR3 is 12 amino acids long. From germline, CDR1 is SGHDT and CDR2 YYEEEE.

This chain joins TRBV14 and TRBJ2-1, with 12 bases that match TRBD2. CDR1 and CDR2 (germline): SGHDN, FVKESK. The V and J ends lost 1 base and 8 bases, in that order; junction bases with no gene match: 3. This CDR3 contains 15 residues. The CDR3 DNA is TGTGCCAGCAGCCAAGGACTAGCGGGAGCCTATGAGCAGTTCTTC. It translates to CASSQGLAGAYEQFF.

The chain combines TRBV5-1 with TRBJ1-3, with D maybe TRBD1 (5 bases). The CDR3 loop spans 15 amino acids. V dropped 0 bases and J dropped 4 bases, with 11 bases sitting between them. Germline V lookup: CDR1 SGHRS, CDR2 YFSETQ. The CDR3 sequence is CASSLDPGGGNTIYF. CDR3 coding DNA: TGCGCCAGCAGCTTGGACCCCGGGGGAGGAAACACCATATATTTT.

The sample holds a few counts of this clone. The chain is built from TRBV7-9 and TRBJ1-1; D is unclear. Trimming took off 7 bases at V and 3 bases at J, with 12 bases between the two ends. CDR3 length: 13 residues. CDR1 and CDR2 (germline): SEHNR, FQNEAQ (reference sequence). This CDR3 is CASTPPRDTEAFF. The CDR3 DNA reads as TGTGCCAGCACCCCACCTCGGGACACTGAAGCTTTCTTT.

The V and J genes are TRBV6-6 and TRBJ2-1; TRBD2 matches 8 bases. The length of the CDR3 is 13 residues. The germline CDR1 and CDR2 sequences are MNHNY and SVGAGI (reference sequence). The J segment lost 5 bases and the V segment lost 6 bases, leaving 3 bases of the junction unmatched. The CDR3 DNA reads as TGTGCCAGCAGAGGGACTAGTGACAATGAGCAGTTCTTC. It is translated as CASRGTSDNEQFF.